Included here is one T cell receptor (beta chain) sequence, with context. Antigen unknown. The CDR3 consists of 18 residues. Germline-derived CDR1 and CDR2 are SGHVS and FQNEAQ. V was shortened by 6 bases and J by 0 bases, with 21 bases between the two germline ends. The entry originates in a study of cytomegalovirus exposure and HLA in healthy donors. Whole-study results and caveats: Excluded: some indistinguishable V segments such as TRBV6-2 and TRBV6-3.

The PCR had 60 Vbeta and 13 Jbeta primers. Assay: immunoSEQ multiplex PCR; the TCRdb copy retains only in-frame clones and omits some. The sample lists 130,000 or so clones; around 80% were seen once. The genes are TRBV7-8 and TRBJ1-5; a possible D gene is TRBD1 (6 bases). The clonotype comes from a man under 40 in good health and CMV-seronegative. The source material was PBMCs. The CDR3 region has the DNA TGTGCCAGCAGTGAACAGGGCCGATCACTTAATAGCAATCAGCCCCAGCATTTT. It is translated as CASSEQGRSLNSNQPQHF.